What follows are 16 T cell receptor beta chains derived from one specimen sequenced in a study of T cell responses to AZD1222 COVID-19 vaccine. TCRdb's copy holds only in-frame clones and misses some; the assay was immunoSEQ multiplex PCR. The sample records 120,000 or so clones, 75% to 95% being singletons. Sequencing was performed on peripheral blood, taken on day 0 of AZD1222 vaccination. The origin of the receptors is an adult in good health.

The chain joins TRBV5-4 to TRBJ2-2; D not resolved. Trimming left V 1 base short and J 6 bases short, with 10 bases between. This CDR3 region has 14 residues. Germline values: CDR1 SGHNT, CDR2 YYREEE (reference sequence). The CDR3 is CASSLSLSSGELFF. The CDR3 DNA follows: TGTGCCAGCAGCTTGTCGTTGAGCTCCGGGGAGCTGTTTTTT.

The chain employs TRBV3-1 (or the pseudogene TRBV3-2) and TRBJ2-7; 9 bases are shared with TRBD2. Germline trimming cut 1 base from V and 3 bases from J; bases unmatched to any gene: 4. Per germline, CDR1 LGHDT and CDR2 YNNKEL (reference sequence). The CDR3 consists of 15 residues. The CDR3 is CASSQGSSGIYEQYF. The DNA of the CDR3 is TGTGCCAGCAGCCAAGGGTCTAGCGGGATCTACGAGCAGTACTTC.

The chain employs TRBV29-1 and TRBJ2-3, with D possibly matching TRBD1 (6 bases). V shed 4 bases and J shed 5 bases, with 10 bases lying between them. The CDR3 consists of 12 residues. Germline CDR1 SQVTM, CDR2 ANQGSEA. CDR3 residues: CSVAEGVDTQYF. Written as DNA, the CDR3 is TGCAGCGTTGCTGAGGGGGTAGATACGCAGTATTTT.

A few counts support this clone. This sequence joins TRBV5-1 and TRBJ1-3; D perhaps matches TRBD1 (6 bases). CDR1 SGHRS and CDR2 YFSETQ come from the germline V gene. The CDR3 sequence is 17 residues long. Trimming removed 2 bases at V and 2 bases at J, with 17 bases between. The DNA of the CDR3 is TGCGCCAGCAGCTTATATTCCGGACAGCAAGCTGGAAACACCATATATTTT. Translating it yields CASSLYSGQQAGNTIYF.

This sequence joins TRBV29-1 and TRBJ1-1; D remains ambiguous. From germline, CDR1 is SQVTM and CDR2 ANQGSEA. This CDR3 has 12 residues. V was cut by 4 bases and J by 1 base, with 7 bases left in between. The CDR3 protein is CSVGIQNTEAFF. For the CDR3, the DNA is TGCAGCGTTGGTATTCAGAACACTGAAGCTTTCTTT.

This chain connects TRBV15 to TRBJ2-3; D not resolved. CDR1 and CDR2 from the germline V gene are LNHNV and YYDKDF (reference sequence). CDR3 length: 17 residues. V lost 6 bases, J lost 1 base, and 20 bases lay in between. CDR3 coding DNA: TGTGCCACCAGTCGTGGCCTGATCAACACTGGCACAGATACGCAGTATTTT. Its protein is CATSRGLINTGTDTQYF.

The genes are TRBV5-8 and TRBJ2-6; 11 bases line up with TRBD1. CDR1 is SGHTS and CDR2 is YDEGEE in the germline V gene. The CDR3 spans 17 residues. Trimming removed 4 bases from V and 0 bases from J; junction bases left unmatched: 3. The CDR3 nucleotides read TGTGCCAGCAGCCCGGGACAGGGGGACTCTGGGGCCAACGTCCTGACTTTC. It codes for CASSPGQGDSGANVLTF.

The gene calls are TRBV3-1 (or the pseudogene TRBV3-2) and TRBJ2-2, with unresolved D. The CDR3 sequence is 13 residues long. CDR1 LGHDT and CDR2 YNNKEL come from the germline V gene (reference sequence). Trimming removed 4 bases at V and 4 bases at J, with 7 bases between. CDR3 region: CASSLGSTGELFF. For the CDR3, the DNA is TGTGCCAGCAGCCTCGGATCCACCGGGGAGCTGTTTTTT.

The chain recombines TRBV11-2 with TRBJ1-1; D is undetermined. This CDR3 has 15 amino acids. With 2 bases removed from V and 4 bases from J, the gap between germline ends came to 14 bases. Germline V gives CDR1 SGHAT, CDR2 FQNNGV. This CDR3 reads CASSLTPTTGTEAFF. The CDR3 coding sequence is TGTGCCAGCAGCTTAACGCCAACAACGGGCACTGAAGCTTTCTTT.

The rearrangement links TRBV7-9 to TRBJ1-6, with a weak D call TRBD1 (6 bases). From germline, CDR1 is SEHNR and CDR2 FQNEAQ (reference sequence). V was clipped by 0 bases and J by 3 bases, with 18 bases between them. This CDR3 contains 19 residues. This CDR3 reads CASSLALGTGKSYNSPLHF. CDR3 bases: TGTGCCAGCAGCTTAGCCTTAGGAACAGGGAAGAGCTATAATTCACCCCTCCACTTT.

The chain uses TRBV19 and TRBJ2-3; 9 nucleotides align to TRBD1. Germline V gene lookup returns CDR1 LNHDA and CDR2 SQIVND (reference sequence). J gave up 5 bases and V 6 bases, and 3 bases lay outside the gene matches. The CDR3 runs 13 residues. DNA for the CDR3: TGTGCCAGTAGACAGGGGGCGCGAGATACGCAGTATTTT. Protein sequence: CASRQGARDTQYF.

V usage is TRBV29-1 and J usage is TRBJ2-3, with no clear D. Trimming removed 7 bases from V and 3 bases from J, with 14 bases in between. Germline V gives CDR1 SQVTM, CDR2 ANQGSEA. The CDR3 is 13 residues long. CDR3 bases: TGCAGCGGCCGAGGCCCTGGTACAGATACGCAGTATTTT. As protein: CSGRGPGTDTQYF.

The V and J genes are TRBV25-1 and TRBJ2-2, with D perhaps matching TRBD1 (6 bases). Germline CDR1 and CDR2: MGHDK and SYGVNS. CDR3 length: 14 amino acids. Trimming shortened V by 6 bases and J by 4 bases, and 12 bases separated the two germline ends. CDR3 region: CASRRTVSTGELFF. The CDR3 bases are TGTGCCAGCAGACGGACAGTAAGCACCGGGGAGCTGTTTTTT.

The V and J genes are TRBV7-2 and TRBJ2-5; 13 nucleotides match TRBD2. Germline V CDR1 and CDR2: SGHTA, FQGNSA. The CDR3 covers 16 residues. J was trimmed by 6 bases and V by 0 bases; bases with no gene match: 4. DNA of the CDR3: TGTGCCAGCAGCTTAGCAGGACTAGCGGGAGTGAAGACCCAGTACTTC. This sequence encodes CASSLAGLAGVKTQYF.

The V call is TRBV19, the J call TRBJ1-2; the D is unclear. Germline CDR1 and CDR2: LNHDA and SQIVND (reference sequence). There are 12 residues in the CDR3. Between the trimmed V and J ends, which lost 5 bases and 8 bases, there was a span of 12 bases. The CDR3 bases are TGTGCCAGTAGTTACATGAGATCGGGCTACACCTTC. As protein: CASSYMRSGYTF.

The chain couples TRBV5-1 to TRBJ2-7; 8 nucleotides match TRBD2. Germline CDR1 SGHRS, CDR2 YFSETQ. CDR3 length: 15 residues. J lost 5 bases, V lost 0 bases, and 7 bases had no gene match. The CDR3 protein is CASSLGAGARNEQYF. CDR3 in DNA: TGCGCCAGCAGCTTGGGAGCGGGGGCGCGAAACGAGCAGTACTTC.